These T cell receptor beta chains were read from a single sample in a study of response to subunit inactivated influenza vaccine. TCRdb re-called the RT-PCR reads through MiXCR, storing one row per CDR3 protein. The table includes around 580,000 distinct CDR3 sequences, approximately 14% detected once. This material consisted of PBMCs from blood, taken roughly 13 days after vaccination. The source is a man in his forties or fifties who received an inactivated influenza vaccine. Each CDR3 is given with its conserved first and last residue. D genes are given only for firm matches. Clone size is stated in some rows and not others, as once, few, many or a class when expanded.

V,D,J,size,DNA,CDR3
TRBV7-9,-,TRBJ2-4,-,TGTGCCAGCAGCTTCTGGCAGGGGAACAAAAACATTCAGTACTTC,CASSFWQGNKNIQYF
TRBV5-1,-,TRBJ1-6,few,TGCGCCAGCAGCTTGGGCAGCAGCGGTTCACCCCTCCACTTT,CASSLGSSGSPLHF
TRBV11-2,TRBD1,TRBJ2-1,-,TGTGCCAGCAGCCCGAACGTGGGACAGCCGAGCTCCTACAATGAGCAGTTCTTC,CASSPNVGQPSSYNEQFF
TRBV24-1,TRBD1,TRBJ2-2,-,TGTGCCACCAGTGATCCCGACAGGGGGATCGAAACCGGGGAGCTGTTTTTT,CATSDPDRGIETGELFF
TRBV29-1,-,TRBJ2-5,-,TGCAGCGTTATAGGGGACCAACAGGAGACCCAGTACTTC,CSVIGDQQETQYF
TRBV5-1,-,TRBJ2-1,many,TGCGCCAGCAGCTCCCGAGGCTCCTACAATGAGCAGTTCTTC,CASSSRGSYNEQFF
TRBV12-3/TRBV12-4,TRBD1,TRBJ2-5,-,TGTGCCAGCAGCCCAGGGACAGGGTTTGGGGAGACCCAGTACTTC,CASSPGTGFGETQYF
TRBV12-3/TRBV12-4,TRBD1,TRBJ2-6,few,TGTGCCAGCAGAGACAGGGGCCTCCGCTCTGGGGCCAACGTCCTGACTTTC,CASRDRGLRSGANVLTF
TRBV28,-,TRBJ1-4,few,TGTGCCAGCAGTTTATTACGGCAGGGTCTCATAACTAATGAAAAACTGTTTTTT,CASSLLRQGLITNEKLFF
TRBV20-1,TRBD1,TRBJ1-2,-,TGCAGTGCTAGTAAGGGGGCGCGAGGGGGCTACACCTTC,CSASKGARGGYTF